These T cell receptor beta chains were read from a single sample in a study of blood T cell repertoires in COVID-19. Clones were read by immunoSEQ multiplex PCR, and TCRdb kept only the in-frame ones, dropping some. The sample includes roughly 120,000 clones, around 80% of them seen just once. Sequencing input: peripheral blood. These receptors all stem from a man between 65 and 79 years old with acute or convalescent COVID-19. Each CDR3 is given with its conserved first and last residue. A D gene is named only where the DNA matches it firmly. Some rows have no size entry. The others give once, few or many, or a class for an expanded clone.

TRBD1	TRBJ1-6	TRBV7-2	NA	TGTGCCAGCAGCCCGGACAGGGGTAATTCACCCCTCCACTTT	CASSPDRGNSPLHF
NA	TRBJ1-2	TRBV5-1	NA	TGCGCCAGCAGCTTCGGGCGGGGACCGAGGGACGGTGGAGGCTACACCTTC	CASSFGRGPRDGGGYTF
TRBD2	TRBJ2-3	TRBV19	NA	TGTGCCAGTAGTGGGACTAGCGGGGGGGTTCGCACAGATACGCAGTATTTT	CASSGTSGGVRTDTQYF
NA	TRBJ1-1	TRBV9	NA	TGTGCCAGCAGTACAGCGAACACTGAAGCTTTCTTT	CASSTANTEAFF
TRBD1	TRBJ1-5	TRBV19	few	TGTGCCAGTAGGGACAGGGGAGGAATTGGTCATAGCAATCAGCCCCAGCATTTT	CASRDRGGIGHSNQPQHF
TRBD1	TRBJ2-1	TRBV5-1	NA	TGCGCCAGCAGCTCACAGGGGGCAGGCTCCTACAATGAGCAGTTCTTC	CASSSQGAGSYNEQFF
NA	TRBJ2-3	TRBV4-2	NA	TGTGCCAGCAGCCCCACATTAGATACGCAGTATTTT	CASSPTLDTQYF
TRBD1	TRBJ1-1	TRBV10-3	once	TGTGCCATCAGACAGACAGGGGGGACTGAAGCTTTCTTT	CAIRQTGGTEAFF
NA	TRBJ1-2	TRBV28	once	TGTGCCAGCACCATGCCAGCTAACTATGGCTACACCTTC	CASTMPANYGYTF
TRBD1	TRBJ1-1	TRBV19	few	TGTGCCAGTACCCCCCCCGGGACAGCAAACACTGAAGCTTTCTTT	CASTPPGTANTEAFF